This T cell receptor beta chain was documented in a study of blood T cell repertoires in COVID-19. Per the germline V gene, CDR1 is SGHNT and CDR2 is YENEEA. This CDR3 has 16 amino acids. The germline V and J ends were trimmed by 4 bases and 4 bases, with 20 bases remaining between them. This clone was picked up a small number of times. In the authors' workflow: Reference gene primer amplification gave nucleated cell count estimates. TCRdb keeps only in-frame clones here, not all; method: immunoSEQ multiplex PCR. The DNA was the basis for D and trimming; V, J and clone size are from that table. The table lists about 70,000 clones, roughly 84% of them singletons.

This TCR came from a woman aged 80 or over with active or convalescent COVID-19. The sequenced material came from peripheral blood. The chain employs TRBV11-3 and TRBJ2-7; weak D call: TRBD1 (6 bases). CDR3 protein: CASSSRDTRFGYEQYF. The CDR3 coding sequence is TGTGCCAGCAGCTCCCGGGACACGCGTTTCGGATACGAGCAGTACTTC.